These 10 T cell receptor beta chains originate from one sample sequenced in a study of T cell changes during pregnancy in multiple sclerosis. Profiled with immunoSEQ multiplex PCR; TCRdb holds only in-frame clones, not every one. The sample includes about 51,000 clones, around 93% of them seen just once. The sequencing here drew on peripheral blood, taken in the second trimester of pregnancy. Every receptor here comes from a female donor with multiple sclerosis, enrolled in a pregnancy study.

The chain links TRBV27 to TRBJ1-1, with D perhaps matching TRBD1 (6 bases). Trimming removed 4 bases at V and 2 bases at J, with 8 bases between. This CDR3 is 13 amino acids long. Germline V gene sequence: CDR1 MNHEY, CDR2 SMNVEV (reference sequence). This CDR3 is CASSWDINTEAFF. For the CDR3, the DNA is TGTGCCAGCAGTTGGGACATTAACACTGAAGCTTTCTTT.

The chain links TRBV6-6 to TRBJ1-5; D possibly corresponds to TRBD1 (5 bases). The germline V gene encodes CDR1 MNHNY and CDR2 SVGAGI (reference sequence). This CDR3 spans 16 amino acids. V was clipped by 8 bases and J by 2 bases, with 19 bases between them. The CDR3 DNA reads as TGTGCCAGCGACACCCCCTGGGGGGGTCGCAATCAGCCCCAGCATTTT. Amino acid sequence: CASDTPWGGRNQPQHF.

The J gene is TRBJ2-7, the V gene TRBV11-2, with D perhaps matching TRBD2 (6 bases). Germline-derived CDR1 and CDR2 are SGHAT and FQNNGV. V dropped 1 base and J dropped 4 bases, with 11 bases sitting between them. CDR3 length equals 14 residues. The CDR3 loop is CASSLAGVGYEQYF. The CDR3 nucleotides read TGTGCCAGCAGCTTAGCGGGAGTGGGTTACGAGCAGTACTTC.

The CDR3 DNA is TGTGCCAGCAGCCGACTACTAACTCTGAACACTGAAGCTTTCTTT. It specifies CASSRLLTLNTEAFF. The rearrangement links TRBV21-1 to TRBJ1-1. TRBV21-1 is classified as a pseudogene. This CDR3 spans 15 amino acids.

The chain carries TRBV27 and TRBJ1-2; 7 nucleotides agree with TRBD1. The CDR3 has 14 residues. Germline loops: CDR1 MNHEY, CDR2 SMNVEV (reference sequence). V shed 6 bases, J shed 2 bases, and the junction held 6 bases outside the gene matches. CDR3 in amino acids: CASRTTGLNYGYTF. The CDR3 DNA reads TGTGCCAGCAGGACGACAGGGCTAAACTATGGCTACACCTTC.

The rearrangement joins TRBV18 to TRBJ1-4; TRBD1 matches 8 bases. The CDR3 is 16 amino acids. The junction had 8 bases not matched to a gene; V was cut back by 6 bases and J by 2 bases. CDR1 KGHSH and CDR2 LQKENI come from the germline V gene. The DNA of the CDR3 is TGTGCCAGCTCGCCTCAAGCAGGGGGCACTAATGAAAAACTGTTTTTT. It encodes CASSPQAGGTNEKLFF.

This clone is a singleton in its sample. The CDR3: CSVLTMNTEAFF. The CDR3 DNA reads as TGCAGCGTTCTGACAATGAACACTGAAGCTTTCTTT. This chain uses TRBV29-1 with TRBJ1-1; D remains ambiguous. This CDR3 spans 12 amino acids. Between the trimmed V and J ends, which lost 5 bases and 0 bases, there was a span of 7 bases. Germline V lookup: CDR1 SQVTM, CDR2 ANQGSEA.

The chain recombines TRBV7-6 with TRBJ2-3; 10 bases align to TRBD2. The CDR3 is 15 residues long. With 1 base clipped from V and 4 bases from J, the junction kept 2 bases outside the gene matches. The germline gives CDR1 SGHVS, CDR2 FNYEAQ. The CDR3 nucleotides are TGTGCCAGCAGCTTAGTTAGCGGGAGGCCAGATACGCAGTATTTT. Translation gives CASSLVSGRPDTQYF.

Here the CDR3 DNA reads TGTGCCAGCAGTTCGGGAGTTGAAGAGACCCAGTACTTC. Encoded protein: CASSSGVEETQYF. This chain uses TRBV7-6 with TRBJ2-5, with D perhaps matching TRBD2 (6 bases). This CDR3 spans 13 amino acids. Trimming took off 6 bases at V and 3 bases at J, with 11 bases between the two ends. CDR1 is SGHVS, CDR2 FNYEAQ, per germline.

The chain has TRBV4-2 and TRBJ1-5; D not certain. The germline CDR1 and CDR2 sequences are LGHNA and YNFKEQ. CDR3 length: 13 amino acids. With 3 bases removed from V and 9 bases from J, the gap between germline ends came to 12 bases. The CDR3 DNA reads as TGTGCCAGCAGCCAGGACTTTGCGGGGCCCCAGCATTTT. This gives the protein CASSQDFAGPQHF.